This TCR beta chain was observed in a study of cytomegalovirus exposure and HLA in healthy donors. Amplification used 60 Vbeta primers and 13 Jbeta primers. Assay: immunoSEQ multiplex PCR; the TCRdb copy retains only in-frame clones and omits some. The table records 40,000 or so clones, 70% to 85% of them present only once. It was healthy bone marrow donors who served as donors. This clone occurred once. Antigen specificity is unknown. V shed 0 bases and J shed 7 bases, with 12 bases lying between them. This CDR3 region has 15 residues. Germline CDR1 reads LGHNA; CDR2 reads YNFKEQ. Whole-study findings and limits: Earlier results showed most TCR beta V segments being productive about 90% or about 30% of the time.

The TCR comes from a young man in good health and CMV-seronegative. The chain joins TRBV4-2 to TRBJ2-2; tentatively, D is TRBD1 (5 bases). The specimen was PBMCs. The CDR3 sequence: CASSQDGQGGGELFF. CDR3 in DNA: TGTGCCAGCAGCCAAGATGGGCAGGGCGGCGGGGAGCTGTTTTTT.